These T cell receptor beta chains were read from a single sample in a study of CD8+ T cells in alopecia areata. Sequencing used immunoSEQ multiplex PCR; TCRdb keeps in-frame clones, though not all of them. The table includes around 110,000 clones, approximately 54% detected once. The sequenced sample was CD8+ T cells sorted from blood, obtained at week 24, from a patient treated with tofacitinib. The receptors derive from a human donor with alopecia areata. Each CDR3 is given with its conserved first and last residue. A D gene is named only where the DNA matches it firmly. The listing skips clone size in some rows; elsewhere it reads once, few, many or a size class.

CDR3 protein,CDR3 DNA,D gene,clone size,V gene,J gene
CSVDAVYGYTF,TGCAGCGTTGATGCGGTGTATGGCTACACCTTC,.,.,TRBV29-1,TRBJ1-2
CAWVPDLNTGELFF,TGTGCCTGGGTCCCCGACCTGAACACCGGGGAGCTGTTTTTT,.,few,TRBV30,TRBJ2-2
CASSLGQDYGYTF,TGTGCCAGCAGTTTAGGGCAGGACTATGGCTACACCTTC,.,once,TRBV27,TRBJ1-2
CASSYGPGLGTEAFF,TGTGCCAGCAGCTACGGTCCGGGGTTGGGCACTGAAGCTTTCTTT,.,few,TRBV5-6,TRBJ1-1
CASSQGTLEQYF,TGCGCCAGCAGCCAGGGAACTTTGGAGCAGTACTTC,.,.,TRBV4-1,TRBJ2-7
CASSPDGHLNTEAFF,TGTGCCAGCTCACCTGACGGACATCTGAACACTGAAGCTTTCTTT,.,.,TRBV18,TRBJ1-1
CASSHGTGKNEKLFF,TGTGCCAGCAGTCACGGGACAGGGAAAAATGAAAAACTGTTTTTT,TRBD1,many,TRBV7-6,TRBJ1-4
CASSLYGPPYEQYF,TGTGCCAGCAGCTTATACGGGCCACCATACGAGCAGTACTTC,.,.,TRBV7-2,TRBJ2-7
CASSLEGGNQPQHF,TGCGCCAGCAGCTTGGAGGGAGGCAATCAGCCCCAGCATTTT,.,few,TRBV5-1,TRBJ1-5
CASSFGRDREREQFF,TGTGCCAGCAGCTTTGGCCGGGACAGGGAACGTGAGCAGTTCTTC,TRBD1,.,TRBV7-9,TRBJ2-1
CASSQEGTLLNTEAFF,TGCGCCAGCAGCCAGGAGGGGACGCTGTTGAACACTGAAGCTTTCTTT,.,.,TRBV4-1,TRBJ1-1
CAWSVLHRDTEAFF,TGTGCCTGGAGTGTACTCCACAGGGACACTGAAGCTTTCTTT,.,.,TRBV30,TRBJ1-1
CASYDSGENTGELFF,TGTGCCAGCTATGATTCTGGAGAAAACACCGGGGAGCTGTTTTTT,.,.,TRBV5-4,TRBJ2-2
CASSSAGEAFF,TGTGCCAGCAGCTCGGCGGGTGAAGCTTTCTTT,.,.,TRBV9,TRBJ1-1
CAISKEIRTPIYEQYF,TGTGCCATCAGCAAAGAGATCAGGACCCCAATCTACGAGCAGTACTTC,.,.,TRBV10-3,TRBJ2-7
CASSLFGEQYF,TGTGCCAGCAGCTTGTTCGGGGAGCAGTACTTC,.,once,TRBV5-4,TRBJ2-7
CASSLGEGNQPQHF,TGTGCCAGCAGCTTAGGAGAGGGGAATCAGCCCCAGCATTTT,.,.,TRBV7-2,TRBJ1-5
CASSQDLEVGYTF,TGCGCCAGCAGCCAAGATCTTGAAGTTGGCTACACCTTC,.,few,TRBV4-1,TRBJ1-2
CASSRNLRDPANYGYTF,TGCGCCAGCAGCCGGAATCTCCGGGACCCAGCTAACTATGGCTACACCTTC,.,.,TRBV7-9,TRBJ1-2
CASSLSSGTVFYGYTF,TGTGCCAGCAGTTTATCCTCAGGGACGGTATTTTATGGCTACACCTTC,.,.,TRBV27,TRBJ1-2
CASSSALRGTQYF,TGTGCCAGCAGCTCGGCCCTTCGTGGTACGCAGTATTTT,.,.,TRBV7-8,TRBJ2-3
CASSPRSGGSQPQHF,TGCGCCAGCAGTCCTCGATCAGGGGGAAGTCAGCCCCAGCATTTT,TRBD1,.,TRBV23-1,TRBJ1-5
CASSYVGDQETQYF,TGTGCCAGCAGTTACGTGGGAGATCAAGAGACCCAGTACTTC,.,.,TRBV6-5,TRBJ2-5
CASSQSVSGATNEKLFF,TGCGCCAGCAGTCAATCGGTCTCGGGAGCAACTAATGAAAAACTGTTTTTT,.,.,TRBV23-1,TRBJ1-4
CSVVGGGGPYEQYF,TGCAGCGTTGTGGGGGGTGGGGGGCCCTACGAGCAGTACTTC,.,.,TRBV29-1,TRBJ2-7
CASSLEGTARHNSPLHF,TGTGCCAGCAGCTTAGAGGGGACCGCGCGTCATAATTCACCCCTCCACTTT,.,once,TRBV13,TRBJ1-6
CASSSPEANYGYTF,TGTGCCAGCAGCTCGCCGGAAGCGAACTATGGCTACACCTTC,.,.,TRBV5-4,TRBJ1-2
CASSFDREETQYF,TGTGCCAGCAGCTTTGACAGGGAAGAGACCCAGTACTTC,TRBD1,few,TRBV5-4,TRBJ2-5
CASSYRGSQPQHF,TGTGCCAGCAGCTACCGGGGTAGTCAGCCCCAGCATTTT,.,once,TRBV28,TRBJ1-5
CASSLYRTGEETQYF,TGTGCCAGCAGCTTGTATCGGACAGGGGAAGAGACCCAGTACTTC,TRBD1,.,TRBV7-9,TRBJ2-5
CASIDRGRNTEAFF,TGTGCCAGCATAGACAGGGGTCGGAACACTGAAGCTTTCTTT,TRBD1,.,TRBV7-2,TRBJ1-1
CASSLEAGSGDTQYF,TGTGCCAGCAGCTTGGAAGCGGGGAGTGGAGATACGCAGTATTTT,TRBD2,.,TRBV5-6,TRBJ2-3